The 14 T cell receptor beta chains below all came from one sample that was sequenced in a study of immune characteristics of hereditary and idiopathic chronic pancreatitis. Patients having total pancreatectomy with islet autotransplantation provided the chronic pancreatitis pancreas tissue. The repertoire was sequenced with immunoSEQ multiplex PCR; TCRdb's copy has only in-frame clones and lacks some. The sample lists 9,000 to 10,000 clones, about 76% occurring once. Sequenced sample: pancreas tissue with idiopathic chronic pancreatitis. These receptors were taken from a human donor with chronic pancreatitis.

This clone was detected only a few times. CDR3 amino acids: CASTLVWGDNYGYTF. DNA of the CDR3: TGTGCCAGCACTCTGGTCTGGGGGGATAACTATGGCTACACCTTC. This chain uses TRBV27 with TRBJ1-2, with a tentative D call TRBD1 (5 bases). Trimming cost V 7 bases and J 1 base, with 16 bases left between them. This CDR3 comprises 15 residues. Germline values: CDR1 MNHEY, CDR2 SMNVEV (reference sequence).

The chain employs TRBV2 and TRBJ2-4, with 8 bases matching TRBD1. V shed 5 bases and J 9 bases; nucleotides not matched to a gene: 9. Germline V gives CDR1 SNHLY, CDR2 FYNNEI. The CDR3 totals 14 residues. The CDR3 loop is CASSSPQGGGIQYF. The CDR3 DNA reads TGTGCCAGCAGTTCGCCACAGGGGGGTGGCATTCAGTACTTC.

The V gene is TRBV3-1 (or the pseudogene TRBV3-2), the J gene TRBJ1-1; 8 bases map to TRBD1. Germline V gene data show CDR1 as LGHDT and CDR2 as YNNKEL (reference sequence). The J segment lost 4 bases and the V segment lost 4 bases, leaving 5 bases of the junction unmatched. This CDR3 has 14 amino acids. In DNA form, the CDR3 reads TGTGCCAGCAGCCTCCGACAGGGGTTCACTGAAGCTTTCTTT. As protein: CASSLRQGFTEAFF.

This rearrangement joins TRBV28 to TRBJ1-5, with 7 bases lining up with TRBD1. Germline V CDR1 and CDR2: MDHEN, SYDVKM. The CDR3 has 13 residues. J gave up 5 bases and V 6 bases, and 4 bases lay outside the gene matches. The CDR3 reads CASRQGSDQPQHF. DNA for the CDR3: TGTGCCAGCAGACAGGGGAGCGATCAGCCCCAGCATTTT.

This chain uses TRBV7-9 with TRBJ2-1; 11 bases are shared with TRBD2. The junction had 5 bases not matched to a gene; V was cut back by 1 base and J by 6 bases. Germline CDR1 is SEHNR and CDR2 is FQNEAQ (reference sequence). This CDR3 contains 16 residues. This chain's CDR3 is CASSLVASGGLNEQFF. As DNA, the CDR3 is TGTGCCAGCAGCTTAGTAGCTAGCGGGGGGCTCAATGAGCAGTTCTTC.

For this clone: At one end, the junction sequence differs from germline, possibly due to a read error. The J gene is TRBJ2-3, the V gene TRBV30, with D possibly TRBD2 on 7 matching bases. This CDR3 contains 14 residues. The germline V gene has CDR1 GTSNPN and CDR2 SVGIG (reference sequence). The CDR3 nucleotides are TGTGCCTGGACGGGTGGGGGGGGCACATATACGCAGTATTTT. This encodes CAWTGGGGTYTQYF.

This clone was observed a few times. V is TRBV7-9 and J is TRBJ1-1; D gene uncertain. This CDR3 has 17 residues. Between the trimmed V and J ends, which lost 1 base and 0 bases, there was a span of 15 bases. The V gene's germline CDR1 is SEHNR and CDR2 FQNEAQ (reference sequence). The DNA of the CDR3 is TGTGCCAGCAGCTTAGACGGTCGTGGCGGCATGAACACTGAAGCTTTCTTT. Amino acids: CASSLDGRGGMNTEAFF.

The chain joins TRBV5-8 to TRBJ2-7, with D tentatively TRBD1 (6 bases). V was shortened by 4 bases and J by 3 bases, with 8 bases between the two germline ends. The CDR3 totals 12 residues. The germline CDR1 and CDR2 sequences are SGHTS and YDEGEE. DNA for the CDR3: TGTGCCAGCAGCGGGGGCGGCTACGAGCAGTACTTC. The encoded protein is CASSGGGYEQYF.

The chain couples TRBV4-1 to TRBJ2-7; unclear D gene. Germline CDR1 and CDR2: MGHRA and YSYEKL. This CDR3 spans 14 amino acids. V was shortened by 10 bases and J by 1 base, with 17 bases between the two germline ends. The CDR3 nucleotides read TGCGCCACCAAACCGACCCCAAGGTCCTACGAGCAGTACGTC. Its translation: CATKPTPRSYEQYV.

The chain uses TRBV7-8 and TRBJ1-1; TRBD1 might be the D (5 bases). The germline V and J ends were trimmed by 1 base and 4 bases, with 16 bases remaining between them. Germline CDR1 SGHVS, CDR2 FQNEAQ. This CDR3 contains 16 residues. CDR3: CASSLVPGGWTTEAFF. The CDR3 DNA sequence: TGTGCCAGCAGCTTAGTCCCCGGGGGTTGGACCACTGAAGCTTTCTTT.

The chain is built from TRBV7-9 and TRBJ1-2; D is undetermined. There are 13 residues in the CDR3. V was clipped by 4 bases and J by 7 bases, with 13 bases between them. The germline CDR1 and CDR2 sequences are SEHNR and FQNEAQ (reference sequence). CDR3 in DNA: TGTGCCAGCAGCTCCGGGCCGAGTGGTGGCTACACCTTC. This encodes CASSSGPSGGYTF. Based on the CDR3 plus reference TRBV7-9 and TRBJ1-2, the full variable domain is DTGVSQNPRHKITKRGQNVTFRCDPISEHNRLYWYRQTLGQGPEFLTYFQNEAQLEKSRLLSDRFSAERPKGSFSTLEIQRTEQGDSAMYLCASSSGPSGGYTFGSGTRLTVV.

V usage is TRBV29-1 and J usage is TRBJ2-3; 8 nucleotides line up with TRBD1. Germline V gene data show CDR1 as SQVTM and CDR2 as ANQGSEA. V gave up 4 bases and J gave up 8 bases; unmatched junction bases: 2. This CDR3 is 11 amino acids long. CDR3 DNA sequence: TGCAGCGTTGCAGGGGGCCCTACGCAGTATTTT. It codes for CSVAGGPTQYF.

This clone was seen a single time. This chain uses TRBV3-1 (or the pseudogene TRBV3-2) with TRBJ2-2, with 7 bases aligning to TRBD2. After removal of 4 bases from V and 1 base from J, the junction contained 0 bases not matched to a gene. The CDR3 loop spans 14 amino acids. Germline V gene sequence: CDR1 LGHDT, CDR2 YNNKEL (reference sequence). Here the CDR3 reads CASSRGRNTGELFF. The CDR3 nucleotides are TGTGCCAGCAGCCGCGGGAGGAACACCGGGGAGCTGTTTTTT.

The chain couples TRBV7-9 to TRBJ1-1; D remains unclear. Trimming pared 1 base from V and 10 bases from J, leaving 19 bases between. Germline CDR1 is SEHNR and CDR2 is FQNEAQ (reference sequence). The CDR3 is made up of 15 amino acids. The CDR3 reads CASSLGGFGIDRAFF. The CDR3 nucleotides read TGTGCCAGCAGCTTAGGGGGTTTCGGAATCGACCGAGCTTTCTTT.